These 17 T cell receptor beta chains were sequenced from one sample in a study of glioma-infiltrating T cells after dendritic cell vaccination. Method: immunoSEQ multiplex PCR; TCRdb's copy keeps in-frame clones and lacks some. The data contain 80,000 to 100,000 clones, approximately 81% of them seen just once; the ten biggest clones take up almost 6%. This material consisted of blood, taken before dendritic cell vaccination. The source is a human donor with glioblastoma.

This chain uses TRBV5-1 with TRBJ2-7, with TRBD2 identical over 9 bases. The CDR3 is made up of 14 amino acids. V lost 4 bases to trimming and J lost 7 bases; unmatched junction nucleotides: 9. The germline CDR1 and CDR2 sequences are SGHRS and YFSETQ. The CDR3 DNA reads TGCGCCAGCAGCCCTGCGGGGGGGGTGGGAGAGCAGTACTTC. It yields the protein CASSPAGGVGEQYF.

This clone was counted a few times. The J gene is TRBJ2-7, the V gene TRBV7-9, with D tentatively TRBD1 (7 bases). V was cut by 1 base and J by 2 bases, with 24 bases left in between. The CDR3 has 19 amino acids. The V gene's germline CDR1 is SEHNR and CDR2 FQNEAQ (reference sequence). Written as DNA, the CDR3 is TGTGCCAGCAGCTTAGGACAGGGCGGGGTAGCGGTGGGAGCCTACGAGCAGTACTTC. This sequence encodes CASSLGQGGVAVGAYEQYF.

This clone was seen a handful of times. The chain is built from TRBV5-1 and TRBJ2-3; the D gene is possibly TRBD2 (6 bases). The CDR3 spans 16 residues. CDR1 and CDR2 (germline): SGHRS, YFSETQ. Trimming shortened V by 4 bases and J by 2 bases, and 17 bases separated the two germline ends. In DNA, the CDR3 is TGCGCCAGCAGCCCCATTAGCGGAGCCCTCACAGATACGCAGTATTTT. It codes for CASSPISGALTDTQYF.

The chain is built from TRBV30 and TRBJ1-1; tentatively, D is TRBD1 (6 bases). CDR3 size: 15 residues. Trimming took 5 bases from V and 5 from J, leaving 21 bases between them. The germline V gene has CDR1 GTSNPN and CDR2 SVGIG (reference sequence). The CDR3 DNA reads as TGTGCCTGGTACAGGCAGGGGCAGCGAAAAACTGAAGCTTTCTTT. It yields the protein CAWYRQGQRKTEAFF.

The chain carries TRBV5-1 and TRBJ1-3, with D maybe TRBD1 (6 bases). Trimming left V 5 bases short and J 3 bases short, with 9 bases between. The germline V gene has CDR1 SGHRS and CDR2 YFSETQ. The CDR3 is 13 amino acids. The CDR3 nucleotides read TGCGCCAGCAGTAAACAGGGTGGAAACACCATATATTTT. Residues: CASSKQGGNTIYF. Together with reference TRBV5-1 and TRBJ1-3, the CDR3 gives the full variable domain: KAGVTQTPRYLIKTRGQQVTLSCSPISGHRSVSWYQQTPGQGLQFLFEYFSETQRNKGNFPGRFSGRQFSNSRSEMNVSTLELGDSALYLCASSKQGGNTIYFGEGSWLTVV.

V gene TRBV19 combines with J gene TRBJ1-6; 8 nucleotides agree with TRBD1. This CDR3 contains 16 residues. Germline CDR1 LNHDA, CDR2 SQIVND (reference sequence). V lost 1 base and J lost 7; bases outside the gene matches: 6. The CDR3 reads CASSIGQGAVNSPLHF. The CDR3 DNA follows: TGTGCCAGTAGTATAGGGCAGGGGGCGGTAAATTCACCCCTCCACTTT.

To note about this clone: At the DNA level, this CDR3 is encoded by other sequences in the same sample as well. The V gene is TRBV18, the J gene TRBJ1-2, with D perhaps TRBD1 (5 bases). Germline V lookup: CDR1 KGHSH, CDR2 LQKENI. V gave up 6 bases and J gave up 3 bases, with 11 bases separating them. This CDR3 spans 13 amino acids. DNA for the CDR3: TGTGCCAGCTCCCCGACAGAAGACTATGGCTACACCTTC. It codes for CASSPTEDYGYTF.

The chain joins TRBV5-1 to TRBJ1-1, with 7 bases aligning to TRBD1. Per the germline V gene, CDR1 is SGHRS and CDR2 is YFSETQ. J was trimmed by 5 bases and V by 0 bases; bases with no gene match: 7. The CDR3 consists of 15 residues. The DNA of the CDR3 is TGCGCCAGCAGCTTGGTCGGAGGGGGCTCGACTGAAGCTTTCTTT. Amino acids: CASSLVGGGSTEAFF.

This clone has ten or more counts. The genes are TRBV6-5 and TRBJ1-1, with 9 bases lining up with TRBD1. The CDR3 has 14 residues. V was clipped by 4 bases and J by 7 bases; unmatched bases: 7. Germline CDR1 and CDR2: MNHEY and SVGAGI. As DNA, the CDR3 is TGTGCCAGCAGTTCCCGGACAGGGGCTAATGAAGCTTTCTTT. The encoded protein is CASSSRTGANEAFF.

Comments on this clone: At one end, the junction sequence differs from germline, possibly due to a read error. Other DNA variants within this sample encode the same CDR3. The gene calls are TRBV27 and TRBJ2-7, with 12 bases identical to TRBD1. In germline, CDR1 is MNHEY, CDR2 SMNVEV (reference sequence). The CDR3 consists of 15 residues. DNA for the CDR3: TGCGCCAGCAAACTAGGGACAGGGGGCTGGTACGAGCAGTACTTC. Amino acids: CASKLGTGGWYEQYF.

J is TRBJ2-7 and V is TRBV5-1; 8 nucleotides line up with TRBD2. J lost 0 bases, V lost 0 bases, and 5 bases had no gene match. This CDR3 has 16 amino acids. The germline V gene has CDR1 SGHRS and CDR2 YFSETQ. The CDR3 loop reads CASSLVGGGLSYEQYF. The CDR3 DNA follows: TGCGCCAGCAGCTTGGTTGGCGGGGGGCTCTCCTACGAGCAGTACTTC.

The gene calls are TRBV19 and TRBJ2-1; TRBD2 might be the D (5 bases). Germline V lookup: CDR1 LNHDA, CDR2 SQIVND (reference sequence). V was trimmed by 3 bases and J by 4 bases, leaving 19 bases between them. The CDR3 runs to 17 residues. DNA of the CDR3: TGTGCCAGTAGTATTTCTCGAGGGTATGGCATGTACAATGAGCAGTTCTTC. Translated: CASSISRGYGMYNEQFF.

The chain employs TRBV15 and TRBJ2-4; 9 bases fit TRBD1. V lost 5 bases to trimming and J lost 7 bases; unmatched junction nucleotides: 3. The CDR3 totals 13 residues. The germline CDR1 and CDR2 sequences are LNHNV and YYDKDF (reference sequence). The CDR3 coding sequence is TGTGCCACCAGCCCGGGACAGGGTAACATTCAGTACTTC. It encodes CATSPGQGNIQYF.

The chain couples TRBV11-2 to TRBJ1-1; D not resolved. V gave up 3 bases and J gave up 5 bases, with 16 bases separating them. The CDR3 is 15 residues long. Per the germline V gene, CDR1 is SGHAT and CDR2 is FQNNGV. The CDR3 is CASSLAGSGRTEAFF. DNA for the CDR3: TGTGCCAGCAGCTTGGCTGGGTCGGGAAGGACTGAAGCTTTCTTT.

The CDR3 sequence is CASSLMGRTSGSGSETQYF. The CDR3 DNA reads TGTGCCAGCAGCTTAATGGGTAGGACTAGCGGGAGCGGGTCCGAGACCCAGTACTTC. The chain links TRBV7-9 to TRBJ2-5, with 13 bases fitting TRBD2. The V segment lost 2 bases and the J segment 5 bases; nucleotides outside the gene matches: 14. CDR1 and CDR2 (germline): SEHNR, FQNEAQ (reference sequence). The CDR3 spans 19 residues.

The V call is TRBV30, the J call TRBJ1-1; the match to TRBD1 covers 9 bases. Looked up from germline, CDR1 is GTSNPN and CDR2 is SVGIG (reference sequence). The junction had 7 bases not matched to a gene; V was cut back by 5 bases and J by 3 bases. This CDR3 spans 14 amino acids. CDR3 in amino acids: CAWDWTGVDTEAFF. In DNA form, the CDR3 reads TGTGCCTGGGATTGGACAGGGGTTGACACTGAAGCTTTCTTT.

CDR3 in DNA: TGTGCCAGCAGCTCGCCCCTGGGGGGGCACACTGAAGCTTTCTTT. Its translation is CASSSPLGGHTEAFF. The chain recombines TRBV5-6 with TRBJ1-1, with D possibly matching TRBD1 (6 bases). V was shortened by 3 bases and J by 3 bases, with 15 bases between the two germline ends. Germline CDR1 SGHDT, CDR2 YYEEEE. The CDR3 has 15 residues. Based on the CDR3 plus reference TRBV5-6 and TRBJ1-1, the full variable domain is DAGVTQSPTHLIKTRGQQVTLRCSPKSGHDTVSWYQQALGQGPQFIFQYYEEEERQRGNFPDRFSGHQFPNYSSELNVNALLLGDSALYLCASSSPLGGHTEAFFGQGTRLTVV.